This T cell receptor beta chain appears in the sequencing data of a study of graft-versus-host responses after intestinal transplantation. Study background: All recipients got anti-thymocyte globulin induction, then tacrolimus and steroids for about 3 years. Study results and caveats: Individuals who had graft-donor T cell macrochimerism had allografts that showed high graft-versus-host to host-versus-graft clonal ratios.

This clone was detected a few times. Its antigen is currently unknown. The V and J ends lost 4 bases and 1 base respectively, with 12 bases between them. CDR3 length: 15 residues. The germline V gene has CDR1 SGHRS and CDR2 YFSETQ. Clones were sequenced by immunoSEQ multiplex PCR, and TCRdb holds only the in-frame ones, with some missing. In the table there are over 65,000 clones, approximately 90% of which are singletons. Sequenced material: unstimulated CD8+ T cells sorted from spleen or lymph node cells, taken before transplant. The rearrangement joins TRBV5-1 to TRBJ1-3; tentative D call: TRBD1 (6 bases). This receptor was taken from a human donor who was the organ donor for an intestinal transplant. The CDR3 sequence: CASSVWTASGNTIYF. CDR3 nucleotides: TGCGCCAGCAGCGTCTGGACAGCGTCTGGAAACACCATATATTTT.